Presented here are 6 T cell receptor beta chains from one specimen sequenced in a study of T cell changes during pregnancy in multiple sclerosis. Only in-frame clones appear in the TCRdb table, and some are missing; sequencing was by immunoSEQ multiplex PCR. Of tens of thousands of clones in the sample, roughly 90% are singletons; the top ten hold 0.85%. The sample here was peripheral blood, taken before pregnancy. The receptor set was obtained from a female donor with multiple sclerosis, enrolled in a pregnancy study.

The V and J genes are TRBV10-3 and TRBJ1-1; D is unresolved. This CDR3 spans 13 amino acids. V was trimmed by 7 bases and J by 0 bases, leaving 9 bases between them. In germline, CDR1 is ENHRY, CDR2 SYGVKD. CDR3 residues: CAIIVQLNTEAFF. In DNA, the CDR3 is TGTGCCATCATCGTACAGCTGAACACTGAAGCTTTCTTT.

The genes are TRBV9 and TRBJ2-3, with 7 positions matching TRBD2. The V and J ends lost 0 bases and 2 bases, in that order; junction bases with no gene match: 9. CDR1 and CDR2 from the germline V gene are SGDLS and YYNGEE. This CDR3 spans 17 amino acids. The CDR3 DNA reads as TGTGCCAGCAGCGTAGCTACCGGGGGGTCGGACACAGATACGCAGTATTTT. Translated: CASSVATGGSDTDTQYF. The variable domain in full, completed from reference TRBV9 and TRBJ2-3, reads DSGVTQTPKHLITATGQRVTLRCSPRSGDLSVYWYQQSLDQGLQFLIQYYNGEERAKGNILERFSAQQFPDLHSELNLSSLELGDSALYFCASSVATGGSDTDTQYFGPGTRLTVL.

This clone was counted a single time. This chain uses TRBV18 with TRBJ2-2; weak D call: TRBD2 (5 bases). Germline V gene data show CDR1 as KGHSH and CDR2 as LQKENI. The CDR3 has 17 residues. The germline V and J ends were trimmed by 3 bases and 0 bases, with 14 bases remaining between them. The DNA for the CDR3 is TGTGCCAGCTCACCTAGATCCGGGGTCACGAACACCGGGGAGCTGTTTTTT. Translated: CASSPRSGVTNTGELFF.

This rearrangement joins TRBV29-1 to TRBJ2-7, with 9 bases identical to TRBD1. This CDR3 comprises 12 residues. Germline V gives CDR1 SQVTM, CDR2 ANQGSEA. V shed 4 bases and J 6 bases; nucleotides not matched to a gene: 4. Written as DNA, the CDR3 is TGCAGCGTTGGGCGGGACAGGGCCGAGCAGTACTTC. Its translation is CSVGRDRAEQYF.

The chain has TRBV12-5 and TRBJ1-2; a weak D match, TRBD1 (5 bases). This CDR3 has 13 amino acids. The V and J ends lost 5 bases and 8 bases respectively, with 15 bases between them. The germline V gene has CDR1 LGHNT and CDR2 FRNRAP. Here the CDR3 DNA reads TGTGCTAGTGGTGCGGGGGGATATGGCGGCTACACCTTC. Its translation is CASGAGGYGGYTF. The variable domain in full, completed from reference TRBV12-5 and TRBJ1-2, reads DARVTQTPRHKVTEMGQEVTMRCQPILGHNTVFWYRQTMMQGLELLAYFRNRAPLDDSGMPKDRFSAEMPDATLATLKIQPSEPRDSAVYFCASGAGGYGGYTFGSGTRLTVV.

The sample holds a few counts of this clone. This rearrangement joins TRBV7-9 to TRBJ1-6, with a tentative D call TRBD1 (6 bases). There are 15 residues in the CDR3. Germline CDR1 and CDR2: SEHNR and FQNEAQ (reference sequence). V was cut by 5 bases and J by 6 bases, with 14 bases left in between. The chain's CDR3 is CASSSSQGSNSPLHF. In DNA form, the CDR3 reads TGTGCCAGCAGCAGTTCTCAGGGGTCTAATTCACCCCTCCACTTT.